Sequencing of this TCR beta chain was carried out in a study of blood T cell repertoires in COVID-19. Study context: PBMCs, B-cell-depleted T cells, or T cells provided the cDNA or gDNA that made up the material.

Generated by immunoSEQ multiplex PCR, the TCRdb table keeps only in-frame clones and is missing some. The repertoire holds 190,000 or so clones, with more than 60% as singletons. Trimming pared 6 bases from V and 4 bases from J, leaving 18 bases between. The CDR3 spans 16 residues. CDR1 and CDR2 (germline): KGHSH, LQKENI. This clone was seen only once. Source material: peripheral blood. V usage is TRBV18 and J usage is TRBJ1-4, with a tentative D call TRBD1 (5 bases). This receptor was obtained from a man in his fifties or sixties who had recovered from COVID-19. The CDR3 sequence is CASSPFGEGHNEKLFF. CDR3 nucleotide sequence: TGTGCCAGCTCGCCATTCGGGGAGGGGCATAATGAAAAACTGTTTTTT. The entire variable domain, with the rest obtained from reference TRBV18 and TRBJ1-4, is as follows: NAGVMQNPRHLVRRRGQEARLRCSPMKGHSHVYWYRQLPEEGLKFMVYLQKENIIDESGMPKERFSAEFPKEGPSILRIQQVVRGDSAAYFCASSPFGEGHNEKLFFGSGTQLSVL.